This T cell receptor beta chain came from a study of preoperative IRX-2 immunotherapy in early breast cancer. Described treatment: preoperative locoregional IRX-2 cytokine immunotherapy. Preoperative locoregional IRX-2 cytokine immunotherapy was tested in the phase Ib source study. Sequenced by immunoSEQ multiplex PCR; TCRdb stores in-frame clones only, minus some. The sample consists of roughly 30,000 clones, 82% of them appearing once. The ends lost 3 bases at V and 2 bases at J; junction bases unmatched: 3. CDR1 and CDR2 from the germline V gene are SQVTM and ANQGSEA. The CDR3 is 14 residues long. Sampling was done from a patient treated with IRX-2 immunotherapy. The chain recombines TRBV29-1 with TRBJ2-3; 9 bases map to TRBD2. The sequence was collected from a human donor with breast cancer. The CDR3 is CSVEASGNTDTQYF. CDR3 DNA sequence: TGCAGCGTTGAGGCTAGCGGGAACACAGATACGCAGTATTTT.